This TCR beta chain came from a study of T cells in Graves' hyperthyroidism and ophthalmopathy. Turning to the study itself: Peripheral blood was collected at initial diagnosis, before any treatment.

Authors of the study amplified TCR beta CDR3 regions from RNA transcripts. TCR CDR3 regions were first amplified by RT-PCR with HTBI primers. TCRdb independently ran MiXCR on the multiplex PCR reads; one entry per CDR3 protein. The sample holds some 770,000 distinct CDR3 sequences, around 15% seen once. The ends were cut back, 10 bases at V and 2 bases at J, with 10 bases in the middle. Looked up from germline, CDR1 is KGHDR and CDR2 is SFDVKD. CDR3 length: 12 amino acids. Graves' hyperthyroidism without ophthalmopathy progression within 18 months was termed stable. Based on clinical symptoms, serum thyroxine and TRAb, thyroid ultrasound and orbital computed tomography, diagnoses were reached. The PBMCs were taken from approximately 9.7 ml of fresh peripheral blood.

The V and J genes are TRBV24-1 and TRBJ2-5, with D perhaps matching TRBD1 or TRBD2 (6 bases each). The clonotype originates from a man younger than 35 with Graves' hyperthyroidism. Input material: blood. In DNA form, the CDR3 reads TGTGCCACTAGGGGGGCACAAGAGACCCAGTACTTC. It specifies CATRGAQETQYF.